Sequencing of this T cell receptor (beta chain) was carried out in a study of glioma-infiltrating T cells (dated by TCRdb to the mid-2010s). Context from the whole study: Glioma tissue, non-neoplastic brain tissue and matched peripheral blood mononuclear cells were used as sources from which TCR alpha- and beta-chain repertoires were sequenced. To measure how far tissue and blood T-cell populations diverged, each tissue-infiltrating repertoire was compared against the peripheral blood repertoire of the same patient. The paired cohort comprised three low-grade glioma patients, several primary glioblastoma patients and three non-glioma patients contributing non-neoplastic brain tissue. Study-wide conclusions, independent of this receptor: VJ-independent divergence between tissue and blood was found to be below expectation in non-neoplastic patients but above expectation in all gliomas, particularly low-grade gliomas. Only a very small number of CDR3 sequences turned up in both tissue and blood, a result put down to high CDR3 diversity combined with limited sampling. The group comparisons were based on small numbers of patients: three non-neoplastic, three low-grade glioma and several glioblastoma patients.

Comments on this clonotype: No cognate antigen has been identified for it. Per-nucleotide qualities are absent, and no much larger clonotype sits a single base away.

The iRepertoire nested amplicon-rescue multiplex PCR (arm-PCR) platform was used to amplify TCR alpha and beta CDR3 regions from RNA. One-step reverse transcription and amplification used about 90-450 ng of tissue mRNA or PBMC total RNA as input. Following bead purification, Illumina adapters were added by a secondary multiplex PCR, and the libraries were gel-purified between 200 and 400 bp. Internal 6-nucleotide barcodes were carried by the libraries and were used for demultiplexing. Libraries were sequenced on an Illumina MiSeq with 2x220 or 2x250 nucleotide paired-end reads. The published analysis was carried out like this. Paired reads were merged with FLASH 1.2.11 and aligned to the GRCh37 human genome with BWA-MEM before extracting TRA and TRB reads. V and J assignment used an IMGT-derived reference of cassette sequences and CDR3 motifs that included pseudogenes. Reads were translated in three frames, and productive CDR3s were defined by a C…FGXG motif without stop codons. Clonotypes were defined as unique combinations of V-J cassette pair and CDR3 amino acid sequence. Reads were filtered by Hamming distance, thresholded by each sample's sequence error rate in mapped regions. Using fastp at Q25 and MiXCR, TCRdb reprocessed the public reads and kept productive beta chains. Records with the same CDR3 protein are collapsed into one entry carrying the most frequent genes and DNA. The V and J calls here are based on TCRdb, not the publication. The sample table shows 9,500 to 15,000 distinct CDR3 sequences, and roughly 29% are seen once. The biggest ten clones account for 40% to 50% of the sample.

V lost 0 bases and J lost 9 bases; the stretch between them is 12 bases long. The CDR3 goes from the cysteine to the phenylalanine over 14 residues. Of the read, only the CDR3 DNA is kept; its 42 bases are in frame from base 1. CDR1 and CDR2, per the germline V gene (reference sequence), are LGHDT and YNNKEL. What was sequenced was glioma tissue, nonneoplastic brain tissue, or PBMCs (not recorded which). The TCR sequence derives from a human donor with low-grade glioma or glioblastoma, undergoing nonglioma brain surgery, or in good health (not recorded which). The rearrangement joined TRBV3-1 to TRBJ2-1; TRBD1 is perhaps the D gene, given 5 matching bases. The DNA sequence is as follows: TGTGCCAGCAGCCAAGAACGGACATTTCGTGAGCAGTTCTTC. Its amino acids are CASSQERTFREQFF.